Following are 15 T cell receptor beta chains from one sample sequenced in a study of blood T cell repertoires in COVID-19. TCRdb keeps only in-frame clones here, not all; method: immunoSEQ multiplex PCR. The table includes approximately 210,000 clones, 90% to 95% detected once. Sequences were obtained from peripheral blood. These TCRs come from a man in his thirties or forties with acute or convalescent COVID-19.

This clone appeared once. In nucleotides, the CDR3 is TGTGCCTGGAGTGTACTCTCGGGACAGCTCAATCAGCCCCAGCATTTT. Translating gives CAWSVLSGQLNQPQHF. This chain joins TRBV30 and TRBJ1-5; 7 nucleotides match TRBD1. The CDR3 is 16 amino acids. Trimming at V came to 0 bases and at J to 3 bases, leaving 8 bases not matched to a gene. Germline lookup yields CDR1 GTSNPN and CDR2 SVGIG (reference sequence).

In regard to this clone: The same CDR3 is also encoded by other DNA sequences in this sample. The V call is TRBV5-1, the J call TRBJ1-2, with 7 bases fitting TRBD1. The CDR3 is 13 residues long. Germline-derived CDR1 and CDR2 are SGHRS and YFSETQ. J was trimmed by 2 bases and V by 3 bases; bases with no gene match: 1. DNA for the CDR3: TGCGCCAGCAGCTCGGGACAGAACTATGGCTACACCTTC. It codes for CASSSGQNYGYTF.

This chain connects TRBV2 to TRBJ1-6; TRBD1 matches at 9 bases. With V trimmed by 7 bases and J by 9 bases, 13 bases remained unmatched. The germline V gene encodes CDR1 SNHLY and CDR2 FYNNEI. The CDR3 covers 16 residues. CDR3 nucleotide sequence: TGTGCCAGCACTCTAGGACCGCCGACAGGGGGTTCACCCCTCCACTTT. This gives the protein CASTLGPPTGGSPLHF.

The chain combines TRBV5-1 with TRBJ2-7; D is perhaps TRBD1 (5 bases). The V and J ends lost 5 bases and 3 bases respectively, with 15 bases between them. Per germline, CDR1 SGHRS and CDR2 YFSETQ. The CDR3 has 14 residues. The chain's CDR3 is CASRSAPRDYEQYF. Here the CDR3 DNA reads TGCGCCAGCAGATCTGCTCCCAGGGACTACGAGCAGTACTTC.

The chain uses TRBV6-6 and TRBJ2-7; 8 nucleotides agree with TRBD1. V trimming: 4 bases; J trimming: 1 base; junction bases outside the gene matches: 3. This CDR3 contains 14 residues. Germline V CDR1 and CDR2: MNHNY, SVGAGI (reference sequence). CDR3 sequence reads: CASSSTGVSYEQYF. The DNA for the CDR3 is TGTGCCAGCAGTTCGACAGGGGTGTCCTACGAGCAGTACTTC.

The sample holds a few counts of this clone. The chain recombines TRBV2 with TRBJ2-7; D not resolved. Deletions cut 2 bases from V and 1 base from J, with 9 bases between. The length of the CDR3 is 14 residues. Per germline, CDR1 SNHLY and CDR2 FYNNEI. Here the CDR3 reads CASSETTGSYEQYF. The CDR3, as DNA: TGTGCCAGCAGTGAAACTACCGGGTCCTACGAGCAGTACTTC.

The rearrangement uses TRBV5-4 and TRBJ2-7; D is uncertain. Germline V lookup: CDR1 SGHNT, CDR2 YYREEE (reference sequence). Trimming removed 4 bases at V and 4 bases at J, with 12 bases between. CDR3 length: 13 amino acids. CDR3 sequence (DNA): TGTGCCAGCAGCACCCCGGGTATTTACGAGCAGTACTTC. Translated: CASSTPGIYEQYF.

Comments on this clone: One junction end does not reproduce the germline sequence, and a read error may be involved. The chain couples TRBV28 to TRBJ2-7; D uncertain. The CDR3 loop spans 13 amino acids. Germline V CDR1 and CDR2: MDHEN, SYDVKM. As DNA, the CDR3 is TGTGCCAGCCACCCGGGTCCCTCCTCCGAGCAGTACTTC. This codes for CASHPGPSSEQYF.

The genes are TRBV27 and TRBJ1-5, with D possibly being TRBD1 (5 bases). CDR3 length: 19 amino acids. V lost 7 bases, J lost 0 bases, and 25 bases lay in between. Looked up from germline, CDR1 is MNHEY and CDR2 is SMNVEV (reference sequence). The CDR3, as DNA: TGTGCCAGCATACCTACGTCCGGGACTCTAGTTTATAGCAATCAGCCCCAGCATTTT. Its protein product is CASIPTSGTLVYSNQPQHF.

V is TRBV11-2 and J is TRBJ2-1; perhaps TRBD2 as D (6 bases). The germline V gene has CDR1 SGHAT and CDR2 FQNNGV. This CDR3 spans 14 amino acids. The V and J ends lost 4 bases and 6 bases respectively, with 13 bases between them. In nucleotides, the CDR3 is TGTGCCAGCAGCTCCCCGACTAGTCGCAATGAGCAGTTCTTC. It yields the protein CASSSPTSRNEQFF.

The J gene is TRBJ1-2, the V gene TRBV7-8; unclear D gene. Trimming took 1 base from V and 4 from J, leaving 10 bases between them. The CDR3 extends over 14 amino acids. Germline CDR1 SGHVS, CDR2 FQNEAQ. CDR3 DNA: TGTGCCAGCAGCTTAGAAGCAGCGACCTATGGCTACACCTTC. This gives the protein CASSLEAATYGYTF.

The CDR3: CASSKGQGIPNEQFF. For the CDR3, the DNA is TGTGCCAGCAGCAAGGGACAGGGGATACCCAATGAGCAGTTCTTC. The chain joins TRBV7-3 to TRBJ2-1; 10 bases agree with TRBD1. The germline V gene encodes CDR1 SGHTA and CDR2 FQGTGA. This CDR3 region has 15 residues. V lost 5 bases, J lost 6 bases, and 7 bases stayed unmatched.

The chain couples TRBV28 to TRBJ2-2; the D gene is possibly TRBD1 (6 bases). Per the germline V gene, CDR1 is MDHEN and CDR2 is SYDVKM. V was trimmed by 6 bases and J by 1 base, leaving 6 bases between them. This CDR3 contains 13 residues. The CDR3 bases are TGTGCCAGCAGGGGACAGAACACCGGGGAGCTGTTTTTT. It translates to CASRGQNTGELFF. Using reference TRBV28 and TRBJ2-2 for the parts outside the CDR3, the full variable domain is DVKVTQSSRYLVKRTGEKVFLECVQDMDHENMFWYRQDPGLGLRLIYFSYDVKMKEKGDIPEGYSVSREKKERFSLILESASTNQTSMYLCASRGQNTGELFFGEGSRLTVL.

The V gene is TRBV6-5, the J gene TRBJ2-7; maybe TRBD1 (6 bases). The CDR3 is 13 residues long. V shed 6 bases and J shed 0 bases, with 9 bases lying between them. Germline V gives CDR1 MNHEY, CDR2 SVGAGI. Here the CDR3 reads CASSRGFSYEQYF. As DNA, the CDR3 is TGTGCCAGCAGCAGGGGTTTCTCCTACGAGCAGTACTTC.

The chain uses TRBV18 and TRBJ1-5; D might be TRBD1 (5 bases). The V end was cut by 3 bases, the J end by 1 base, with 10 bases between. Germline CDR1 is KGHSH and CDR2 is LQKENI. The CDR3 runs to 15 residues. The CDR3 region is CASSPVGGSNQPQHF. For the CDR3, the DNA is TGTGCCAGCTCACCGGTCGGGGGAAGCAATCAGCCCCAGCATTTT.